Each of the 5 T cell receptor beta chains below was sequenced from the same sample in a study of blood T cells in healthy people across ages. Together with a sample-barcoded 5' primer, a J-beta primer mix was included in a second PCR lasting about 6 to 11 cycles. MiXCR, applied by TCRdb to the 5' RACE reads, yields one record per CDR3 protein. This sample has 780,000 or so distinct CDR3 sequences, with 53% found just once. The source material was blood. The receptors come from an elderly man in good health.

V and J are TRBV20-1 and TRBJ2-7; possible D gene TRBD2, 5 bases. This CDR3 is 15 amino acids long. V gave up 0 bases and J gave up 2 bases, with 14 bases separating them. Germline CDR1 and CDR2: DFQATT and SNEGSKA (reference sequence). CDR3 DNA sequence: TGCAGTGCTAGAGATCTTAGGGTGGGAGCCTACGAGCAGTACTTC. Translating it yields CSARDLRVGAYEQYF.

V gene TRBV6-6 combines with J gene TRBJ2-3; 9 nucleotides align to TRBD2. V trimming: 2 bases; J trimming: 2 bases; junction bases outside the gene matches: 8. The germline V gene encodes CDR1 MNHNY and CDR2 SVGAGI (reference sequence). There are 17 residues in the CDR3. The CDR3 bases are TGTGCCAGCAGTTACCCGCTACTAGCGGGTAACACAGATACGCAGTATTTT. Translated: CASSYPLLAGNTDTQYF.

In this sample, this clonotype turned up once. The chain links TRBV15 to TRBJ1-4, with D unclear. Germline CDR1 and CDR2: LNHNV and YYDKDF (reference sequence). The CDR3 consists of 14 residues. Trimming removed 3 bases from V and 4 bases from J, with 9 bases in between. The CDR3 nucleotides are TGTGCCACCAGCAGCGAAATAGTTAATGAAAAACTGTTTTTT. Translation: CATSSEIVNEKLFF.

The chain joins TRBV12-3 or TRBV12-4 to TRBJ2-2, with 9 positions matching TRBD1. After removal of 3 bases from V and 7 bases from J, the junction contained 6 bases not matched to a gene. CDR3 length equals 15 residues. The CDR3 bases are TGTGCCAGCAGTTTCGGGACAGGGTCGGTCGGGGAGCTGTTTTTT. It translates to CASSFGTGSVGELFF.

The CDR3, as DNA: TGTGCCAGCAGGGAAACAGGAGCTAGCAATCAGCCCCAGCATTTT. Its protein is CASRETGASNQPQHF. This chain connects TRBV6-2 or TRBV6-3 to TRBJ1-5; tentatively, D is TRBD1 (5 bases). V was pared by 6 bases and J by 0 bases, with 12 bases between. The CDR3 runs 15 residues. Germline V gene data show CDR1 as MNHEY and CDR2 as SVGEGT.